The sequence of this T cell receptor beta chain was determined in a study of T-cell reconstitution after alpha-beta-depleted transplantation in children. V lost 5 bases to trimming and J lost 8 bases; unmatched junction nucleotides: 6. Germline values: CDR1 LNHNV, CDR2 YYDKDF (reference sequence). This CDR3 comprises 15 residues. Unique molecular identifiers were built into the TCRbeta library. TCRdb processed the PCR reads anew with MiXCR; each CDR3 protein has one entry. The sample includes 600,000 to 700,000 distinct CDR3 sequences, approximately 15% seen only once; the top ten take about 1.1%. The chain combines TRBV15 with TRBJ2-1; 13 bases match TRBD2. The sample consisted of PBMCs from the stem cell graft donor, taken from the stem cell graft. The receptor was derived from a human donor who donated a stem cell graft to a child with acute myeloid leukemia. CDR3 loop: CATSRTSGGAYEQFF. CDR3 DNA sequence: TGTGCCACCAGCCGAACTAGCGGGGGGGCCTATGAGCAGTTCTTC. The full variable domain, in which reference TRBV15 and TRBJ2-1 provide the parts outside the CDR3, is DAMVIQNPRYQVTQFGKPVTLSCSQTLNHNVMYWYQQKSSQAPKLLFHYYDKDFNNEADTPDNFQSRRPNTSFCFLDIRSPGLGDTAMYLCATSRTSGGAYEQFFGPGTRLTVL.